This T cell receptor (beta chain) appears in the sequencing data of a study of identifying expanded T cells in peripheral blood. Broader study findings: Clone count variance between two-week samples rose with total template count.

A note on this clone: What it binds is not known.

The method was immunoSEQ multiplex PCR; TCRdb's version includes in-frame clones alone and lacks a portion of them. This table has about 90,000 clones, about 86% appearing once. No infections or other immune events were documented during collection. The clonotype originates from a person between 18 and 75 years old in good health. The specimen was blood.

CDR3 protein: CASSEGRNTGELFF. The CDR3 DNA reads as TGTGCCAGCAGCGAAGGACGGAACACCGGGGAGCTGTTTTTT. This chain links TRBV13 with TRBJ2-2; D unclear. The germline V and J ends were trimmed by 5 bases and 1 base, with 8 bases remaining between them. CDR1 and CDR2 (germline): PRHDT, FYEKMQ (reference sequence). The CDR3 runs to 14 residues.